This T cell receptor (beta chain) was sequenced for a study of blood T cell repertoires in COVID-19. Germline V CDR1 and CDR2: SGHTA, FQGNSA. This CDR3 has 14 residues. V lost 3 bases and J lost 2, with 10 bases in between. The authors' processing: Estimation of nucleated cell counts relied on the amplification of reference gene primers. The data were produced by immunoSEQ multiplex PCR, yet TCRdb's version contains in-frame clones alone and is incomplete. V, J and clone size reflect that table, while D and trimming were determined from the DNA. The repertoire holds about 54,000 clones, over 80% seen once, with over 6.5% in the top ten.

The source material was peripheral blood. V and J are TRBV7-2 and TRBJ1-1; possible D gene TRBD1, 5 bases. The TCR originated in a woman aged 55-70 years with active or convalescent COVID-19. In nucleotides, the CDR3 is TGTGCCAGCAGCTTGATACAGGTAAACACTGAAGCTTTCTTT. Its protein is CASSLIQVNTEAFF.